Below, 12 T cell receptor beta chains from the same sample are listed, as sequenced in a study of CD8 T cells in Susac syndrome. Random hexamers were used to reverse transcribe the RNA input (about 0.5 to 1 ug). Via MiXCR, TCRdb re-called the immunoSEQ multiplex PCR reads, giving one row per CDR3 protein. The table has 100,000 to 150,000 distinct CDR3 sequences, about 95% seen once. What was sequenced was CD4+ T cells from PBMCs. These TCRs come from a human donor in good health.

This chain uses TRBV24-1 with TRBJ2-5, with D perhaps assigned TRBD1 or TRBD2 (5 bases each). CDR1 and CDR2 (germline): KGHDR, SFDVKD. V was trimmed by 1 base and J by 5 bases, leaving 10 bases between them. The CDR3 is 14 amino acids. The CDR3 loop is CATSDFPREETQYF. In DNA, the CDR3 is TGTGCCACCAGTGATTTTCCCAGGGAGGAGACCCAGTACTTC.

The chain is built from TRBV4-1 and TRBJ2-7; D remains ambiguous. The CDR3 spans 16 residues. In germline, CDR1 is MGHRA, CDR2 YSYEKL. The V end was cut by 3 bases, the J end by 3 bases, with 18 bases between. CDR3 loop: CASSQASHQTLYEQYF. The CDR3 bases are TGCGCCAGCAGCCAGGCCAGTCACCAGACCCTCTACGAGCAGTACTTC.

CDR3 residues: CASRHEQPQHF. The CDR3 bases are TGTGCCAGCAGGCACGAACAGCCCCAGCATTTT. The chain carries TRBV28 and TRBJ1-5; D is unclear. The V gene lost 6 bases and the J gene lost 7 bases, with 7 bases spanning the gap. Looked up from germline, CDR1 is MDHEN and CDR2 is SYDVKM. The CDR3 totals 11 residues.

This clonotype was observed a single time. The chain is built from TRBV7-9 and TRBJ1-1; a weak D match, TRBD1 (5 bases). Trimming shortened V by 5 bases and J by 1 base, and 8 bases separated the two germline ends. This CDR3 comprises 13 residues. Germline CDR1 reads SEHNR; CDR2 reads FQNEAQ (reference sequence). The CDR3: CASSRQRNTEAFF. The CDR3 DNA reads TGTGCCAGCAGCAGACAGAGGAACACTGAAGCTTTCTTT.

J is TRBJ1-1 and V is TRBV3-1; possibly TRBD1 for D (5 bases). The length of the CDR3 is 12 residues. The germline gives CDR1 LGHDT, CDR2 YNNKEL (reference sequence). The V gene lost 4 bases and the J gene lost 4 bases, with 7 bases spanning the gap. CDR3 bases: TGTGCCAGCAGCCGGGGGGTCACTGAAGCTTTCTTT. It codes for CASSRGVTEAFF. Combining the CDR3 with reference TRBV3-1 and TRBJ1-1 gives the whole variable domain DTAVSQTPKYLVTQMGNDKSIKCEQNLGHDTMYWYKQDSKKFLKIMFSYNNKELIINETVPNRFSPKSPDKAHLNLHINSLELGDSAVYFCASSRGVTEAFFGQGTRLTVV.

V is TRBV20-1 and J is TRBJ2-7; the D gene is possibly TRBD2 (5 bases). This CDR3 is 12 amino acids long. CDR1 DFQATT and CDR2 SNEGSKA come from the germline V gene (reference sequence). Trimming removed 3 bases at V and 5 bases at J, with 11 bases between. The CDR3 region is CSASVKGDEQYF. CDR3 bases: TGCAGTGCTAGCGTAAAGGGAGACGAGCAGTACTTC.

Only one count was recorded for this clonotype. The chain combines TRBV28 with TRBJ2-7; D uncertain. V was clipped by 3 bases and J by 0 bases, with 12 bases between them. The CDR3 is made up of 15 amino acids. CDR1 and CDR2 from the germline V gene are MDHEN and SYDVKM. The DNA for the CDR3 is TGTGCCAGCAGTTTGTCGGGCCTTAGCTCCTACGAGCAGTACTTC. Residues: CASSLSGLSSYEQYF.

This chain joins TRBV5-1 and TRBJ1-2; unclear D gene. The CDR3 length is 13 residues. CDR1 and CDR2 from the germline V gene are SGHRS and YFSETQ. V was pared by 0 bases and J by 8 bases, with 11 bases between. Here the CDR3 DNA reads TGCGCCAGCAGCTTGGGGATAGACGGAGGCTACACCTTC. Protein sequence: CASSLGIDGGYTF.

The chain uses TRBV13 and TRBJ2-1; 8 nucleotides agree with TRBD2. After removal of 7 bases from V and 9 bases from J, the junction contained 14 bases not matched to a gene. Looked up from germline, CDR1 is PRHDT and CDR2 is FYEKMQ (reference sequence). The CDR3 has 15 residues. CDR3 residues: CASKKRAGEVREQFF. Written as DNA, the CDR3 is TGTGCCAGCAAAAAGAGAGCGGGAGAGGTCCGTGAGCAGTTCTTC.

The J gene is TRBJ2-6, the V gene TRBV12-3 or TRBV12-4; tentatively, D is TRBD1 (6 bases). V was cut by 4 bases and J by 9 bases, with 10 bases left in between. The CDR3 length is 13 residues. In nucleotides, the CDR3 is TGTGCCAGCAGTTCGGACAGCCTCAACGTCCTGACTTTC. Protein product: CASSSDSLNVLTF.

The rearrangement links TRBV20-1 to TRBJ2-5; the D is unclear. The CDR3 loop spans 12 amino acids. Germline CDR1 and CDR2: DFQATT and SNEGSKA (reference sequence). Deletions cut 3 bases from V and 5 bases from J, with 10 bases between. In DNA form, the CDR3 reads TGCAGTGCTAGGGCGTCTGGGGAGACCCAGTACTTC. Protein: CSARASGETQYF.

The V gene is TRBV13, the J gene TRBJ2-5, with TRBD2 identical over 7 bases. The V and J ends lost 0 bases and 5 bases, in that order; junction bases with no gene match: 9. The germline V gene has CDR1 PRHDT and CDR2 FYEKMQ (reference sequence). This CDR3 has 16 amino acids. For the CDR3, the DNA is TGTGCCAGCAGCTTAGGCCTTGCGGGAGTTCCGGAGACCCAGTACTTC. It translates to CASSLGLAGVPETQYF.